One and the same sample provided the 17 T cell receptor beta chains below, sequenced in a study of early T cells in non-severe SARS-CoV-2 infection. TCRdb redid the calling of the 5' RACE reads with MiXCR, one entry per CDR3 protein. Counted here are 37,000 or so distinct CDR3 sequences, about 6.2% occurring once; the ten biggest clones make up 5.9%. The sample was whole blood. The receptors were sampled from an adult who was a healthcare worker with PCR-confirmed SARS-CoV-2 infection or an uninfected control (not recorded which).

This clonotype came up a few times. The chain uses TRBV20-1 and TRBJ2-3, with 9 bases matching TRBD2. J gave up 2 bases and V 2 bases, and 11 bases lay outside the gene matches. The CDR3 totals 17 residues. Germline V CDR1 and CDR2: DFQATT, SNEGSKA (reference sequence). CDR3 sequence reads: CSARSFFLAGITDTQYF. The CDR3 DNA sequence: TGCAGTGCTAGAAGTTTTTTCCTAGCGGGGATCACAGATACGCAGTATTTT.

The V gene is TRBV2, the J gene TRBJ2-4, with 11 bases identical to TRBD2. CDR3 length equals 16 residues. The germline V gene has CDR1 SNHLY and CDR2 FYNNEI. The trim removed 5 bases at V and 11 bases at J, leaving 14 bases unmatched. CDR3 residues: CASSRRLAGLISVQYF. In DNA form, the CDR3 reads TGTGCCAGCAGTCGGAGACTAGCGGGATTGATTTCTGTTCAGTACTTC. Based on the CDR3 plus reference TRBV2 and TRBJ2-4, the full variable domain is EPEVTQTPSHQVTQMGQEVILRCVPISNHLYFYWYRQILGQKVEFLVSFYNNEISEKSEIFDDQFSVERPDGSNFTLKIRSTKLEDSAMYFCASSRRLAGLISVQYFGAGTRLSVL.

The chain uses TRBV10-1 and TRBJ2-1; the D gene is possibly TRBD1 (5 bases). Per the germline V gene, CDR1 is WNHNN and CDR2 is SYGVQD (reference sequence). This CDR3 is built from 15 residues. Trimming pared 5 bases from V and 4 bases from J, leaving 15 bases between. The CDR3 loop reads CASSPKQEPYNEQFF. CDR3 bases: TGCGCCAGCAGTCCCAAACAGGAGCCTTACAATGAGCAGTTCTTC.

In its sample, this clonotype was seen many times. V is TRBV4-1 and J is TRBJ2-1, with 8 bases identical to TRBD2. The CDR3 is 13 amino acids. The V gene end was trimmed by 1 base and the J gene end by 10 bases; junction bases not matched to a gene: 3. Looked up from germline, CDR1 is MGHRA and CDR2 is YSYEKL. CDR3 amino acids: CASSQGTSWEQFF. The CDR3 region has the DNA TGCGCCAGCAGCCAAGGGACTAGCTGGGAGCAGTTCTTC.

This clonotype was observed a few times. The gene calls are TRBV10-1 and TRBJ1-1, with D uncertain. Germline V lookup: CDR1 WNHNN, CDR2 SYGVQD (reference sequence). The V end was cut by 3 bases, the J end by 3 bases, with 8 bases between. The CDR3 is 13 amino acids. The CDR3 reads CASSDFGDTEAFF. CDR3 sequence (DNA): TGCGCCAGCAGTGATTTCGGAGACACTGAAGCTTTCTTT.

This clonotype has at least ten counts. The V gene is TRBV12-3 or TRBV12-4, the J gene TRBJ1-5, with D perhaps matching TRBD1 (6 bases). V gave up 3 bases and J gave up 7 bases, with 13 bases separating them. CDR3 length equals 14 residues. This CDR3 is CASSFRAGEQPQHF. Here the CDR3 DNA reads TGTGCCAGCAGTTTCAGGGCAGGGGAACAGCCCCAGCATTTT.

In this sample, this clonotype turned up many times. Written as DNA, the CDR3 is TGTGCCATCGGGGGACTAGCGGGGGACACAGATACGCAGTATTTT. This sequence encodes CAIGGLAGDTDTQYF. The chain joins TRBV10-3 to TRBJ2-3; 14 positions agree with TRBD2. CDR1 ENHRY and CDR2 SYGVKD come from the germline V gene. V was clipped by 8 bases and J by 2 bases; unmatched bases: 3. The CDR3 contains 15 residues.

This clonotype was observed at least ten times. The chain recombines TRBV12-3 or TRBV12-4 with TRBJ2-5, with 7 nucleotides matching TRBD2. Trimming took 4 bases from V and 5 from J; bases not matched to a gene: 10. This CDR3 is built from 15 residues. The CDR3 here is CASSWGNTSVETQYF. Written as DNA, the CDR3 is TGTGCCAGCAGTTGGGGGAATACTAGCGTGGAGACCCAGTACTTC.

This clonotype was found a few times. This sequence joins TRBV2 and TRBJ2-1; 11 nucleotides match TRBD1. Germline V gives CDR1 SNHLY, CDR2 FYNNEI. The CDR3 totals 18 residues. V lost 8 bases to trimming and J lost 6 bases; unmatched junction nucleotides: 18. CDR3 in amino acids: CASYEYPSTGTGGNEQFF. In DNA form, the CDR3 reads TGTGCCAGCTATGAGTACCCTTCTACCGGGACAGGGGGCAATGAGCAGTTCTTC.

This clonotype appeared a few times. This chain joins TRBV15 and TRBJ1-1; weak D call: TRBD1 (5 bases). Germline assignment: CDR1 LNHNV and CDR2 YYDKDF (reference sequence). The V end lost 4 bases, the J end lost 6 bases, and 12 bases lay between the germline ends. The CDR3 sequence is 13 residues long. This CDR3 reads CATSIGGDAEAFF. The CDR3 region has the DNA TGTGCCACCAGCATCGGGGGAGATGCTGAAGCTTTCTTT.

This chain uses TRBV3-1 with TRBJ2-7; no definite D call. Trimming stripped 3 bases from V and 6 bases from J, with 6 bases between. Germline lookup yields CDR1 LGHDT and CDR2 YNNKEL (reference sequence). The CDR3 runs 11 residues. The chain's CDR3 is CASSQAAEQYF. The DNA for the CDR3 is TGTGCCAGCAGCCAGGCAGCCGAGCAGTACTTC.

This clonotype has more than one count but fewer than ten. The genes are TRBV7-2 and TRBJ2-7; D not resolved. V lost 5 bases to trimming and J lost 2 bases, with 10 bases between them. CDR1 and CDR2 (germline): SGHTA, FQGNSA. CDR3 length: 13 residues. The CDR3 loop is CASSPPSTYEQYF. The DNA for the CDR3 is TGTGCCAGCAGCCCCCCCTCGACCTACGAGCAGTACTTC. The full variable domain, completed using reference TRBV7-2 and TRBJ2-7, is GAGVSQSPSNKVTEKGKDVELRCDPISGHTALYWYRQSLGQGLEFLIYFQGNSAPDKSGLPSDRFSAERTGGSVSTLTIQRTQQEDSAVYLCASSPPSTYEQYFGPGTRLTVT.

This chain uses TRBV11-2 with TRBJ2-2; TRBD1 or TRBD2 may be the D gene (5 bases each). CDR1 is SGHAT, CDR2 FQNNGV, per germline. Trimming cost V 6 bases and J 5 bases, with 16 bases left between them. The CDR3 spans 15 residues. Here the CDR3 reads CASRKRDGSTGELFF. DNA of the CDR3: TGTGCCAGCAGGAAACGGGACGGCAGTACCGGGGAGCTGTTTTTT. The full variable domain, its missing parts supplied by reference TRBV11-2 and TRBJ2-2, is EAGVAQSPRYKIIEKRQSVAFWCNPISGHATLYWYQQILGQGPKLLIQFQNNGVVDDSQLPKDRFSAERLKGVDSTLKIQPAKLEDSAVYLCASRKRDGSTGELFFGEGSRLTVL.

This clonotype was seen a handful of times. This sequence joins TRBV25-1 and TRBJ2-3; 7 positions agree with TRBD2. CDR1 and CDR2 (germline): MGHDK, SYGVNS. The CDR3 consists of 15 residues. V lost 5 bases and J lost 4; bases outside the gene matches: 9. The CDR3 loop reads CASSNLAVGPDTQYF. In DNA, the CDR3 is TGTGCCAGCAGTAACCTAGCGGTTGGACCAGATACGCAGTATTTT.

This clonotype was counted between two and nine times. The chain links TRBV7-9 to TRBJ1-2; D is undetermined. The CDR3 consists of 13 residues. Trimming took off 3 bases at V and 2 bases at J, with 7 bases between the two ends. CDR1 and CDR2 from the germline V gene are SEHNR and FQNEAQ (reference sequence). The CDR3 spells CASSLAANYGYTF. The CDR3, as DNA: TGTGCCAGCAGCTTGGCGGCAAACTATGGCTACACCTTC. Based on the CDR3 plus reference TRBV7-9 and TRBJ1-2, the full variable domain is DTGVSQNPRHKITKRGQNVTFRCDPISEHNRLYWYRQTLGQGPEFLTYFQNEAQLEKSRLLSDRFSAERPKGSFSTLEIQRTEQGDSAMYLCASSLAANYGYTFGSGTRLTVV.

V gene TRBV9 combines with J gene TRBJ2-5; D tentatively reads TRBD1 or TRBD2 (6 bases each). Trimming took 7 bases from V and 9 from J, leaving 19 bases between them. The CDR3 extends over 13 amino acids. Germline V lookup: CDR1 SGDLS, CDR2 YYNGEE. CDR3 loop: CASAKGGLTAQYF. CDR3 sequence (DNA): TGTGCCAGCGCCAAAGGGGGGTTGACCGCCCAGTACTTC.

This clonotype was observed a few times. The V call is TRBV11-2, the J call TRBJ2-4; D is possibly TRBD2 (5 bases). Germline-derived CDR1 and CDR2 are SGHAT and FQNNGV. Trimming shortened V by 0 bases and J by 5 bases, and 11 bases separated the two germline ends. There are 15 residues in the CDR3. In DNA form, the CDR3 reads TGTGCCAGCAGCTTAGATCCCGGGGTCGAAAACATTCAGTACTTC. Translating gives CASSLDPGVENIQYF. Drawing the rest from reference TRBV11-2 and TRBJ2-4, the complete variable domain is EAGVAQSPRYKIIEKRQSVAFWCNPISGHATLYWYQQILGQGPKLLIQFQNNGVVDDSQLPKDRFSAERLKGVDSTLKIQPAKLEDSAVYLCASSLDPGVENIQYFGAGTRLSVL.